The 18 T cell receptor beta chains presented below share a single source sample, sequenced in a study of blood T cell repertoires in COVID-19. Profiled with immunoSEQ multiplex PCR; TCRdb holds only in-frame clones, not every one. In the table there are some 420,000 clones, 80% to 90% of which are singletons. Sequencing used PBMCs or T cells enriched from blood (not recorded which). These receptors were taken from a man aged 25 to 40 who had recovered from COVID-19.

V is TRBV6-5 and J is TRBJ2-3; no reliable D call. V gave up 0 bases and J gave up 6 bases, with 13 bases separating them. Looked up from germline, CDR1 is MNHEY and CDR2 is SVGAGI. The CDR3 extends over 15 amino acids. CDR3: CASSYSVIATDTQYF. The CDR3 nucleotides read TGTGCCAGCAGTTACTCGGTAATCGCTACGGATACGCAGTATTTT.

This clone has only one observation. The V call is TRBV5-6, the J call TRBJ2-2; 8 bases line up with TRBD2. The CDR3 runs to 16 residues. Per germline, CDR1 SGHDT and CDR2 YYEEEE. Trimming cost V 3 bases and J 0 bases; bases outside gene matches: 4. The CDR3 protein is CASSSPGGTNTGELFF. Here the CDR3 DNA reads TGTGCCAGCAGCTCCCCGGGAGGGACGAACACCGGGGAGCTGTTTTTT.

This chain joins TRBV18 and TRBJ2-3; 9 bases match TRBD2. Trimming removed 3 bases from V and 4 bases from J; junction bases left unmatched: 8. CDR1 is KGHSH, CDR2 LQKENI, per germline. The CDR3 has 16 residues. For the CDR3, the DNA is TGTGCCAGCTCACCCACTAGCGGGCCCAGGGCAGATACGCAGTATTTT. It codes for CASSPTSGPRADTQYF.

V usage is TRBV5-1 and J usage is TRBJ2-2; the D gene is possibly TRBD2 (5 bases). Trimming shortened V by 0 bases and J by 5 bases, and 8 bases separated the two germline ends. Germline V gene sequence: CDR1 SGHRS, CDR2 YFSETQ. The CDR3 is 14 amino acids. The chain's CDR3 is CASSLVERTGELFF. The CDR3 region has the DNA TGCGCCAGCAGCTTGGTGGAGCGGACCGGGGAGCTGTTTTTT.

The chain links TRBV18 to TRBJ2-6; 7 nucleotides match TRBD1. CDR1 is KGHSH, CDR2 LQKENI, per germline. The CDR3 is 17 residues long. V gave up 8 bases and J gave up 1 base; unmatched junction bases: 11. CDR3 nucleotides: TGTGCCAGCACTCCCCGGGACAGCAATTCTGGGGCCAACGTCCTGACTTTC. It translates to CASTPRDSNSGANVLTF. The whole variable domain, filled in from reference TRBV18 and TRBJ2-6, reads NAGVMQNPRHLVRRRGQEARLRCSPMKGHSHVYWYRQLPEEGLKFMVYLQKENIIDESGMPKERFSAEFPKEGPSILRIQQVVRGDSAAYFCASTPRDSNSGANVLTFGAGSRLTVL.

This chain links TRBV19 with TRBJ2-5, with 9 bases aligning to TRBD2. J was trimmed by 9 bases and V by 3 bases; bases with no gene match: 11. The CDR3 extends over 15 amino acids. The germline V gene has CDR1 LNHDA and CDR2 SQIVND (reference sequence). For the CDR3, the DNA is TGTGCCAGTAGTATCTTGGCTAGCGGGACGAGGGCCCAGTACTTC. Protein sequence: CASSILASGTRAQYF. Full variable domain (outside the CDR3, taken from reference TRBV19 and TRBJ2-5): DGGITQSPKYLFRKEGQNVTLSCEQNLNHDAMYWYRQDPGQGLRLIYYSQIVNDFQKGDIAEGYSVSREKKESFPLTVTSAQKNPTAFYLCASSILASGTRAQYFGPGTRLLVL.

This chain uses TRBV29-1 with TRBJ2-7, with TRBD1 identical over 8 bases. CDR1 and CDR2 (germline): SQVTM, ANQGSEA. V shed 1 base and J 7 bases; nucleotides not matched to a gene: 3. The CDR3 extends over 12 amino acids. CDR3 loop: CSVEVTGVEQYF. Written as DNA, the CDR3 is TGCAGCGTTGAAGTGACAGGGGTAGAGCAGTACTTC.

This clone has only a few counts. The chain recombines TRBV12-3 or TRBV12-4 with TRBJ1-4; the D is unclear. CDR3 length equals 11 residues. Trimming stripped 3 bases from V and 11 bases from J, with 7 bases between. The CDR3 bases are TGTGCCAGCAGTTTGGCGGGGAAACTGTTTTTT. It specifies CASSLAGKLFF.

The chain employs TRBV6-5 and TRBJ1-1; TRBD1 agrees at 9 bases. This CDR3 contains 14 residues. Germline assignment: CDR1 MNHEY and CDR2 SVGAGI. The V and J ends lost 6 bases and 1 base, in that order; junction bases with no gene match: 3. The CDR3 loop is CASSWGQGNTEAFF. DNA for the CDR3: TGTGCCAGCAGCTGGGGACAGGGGAACACTGAAGCTTTCTTT.

V gene TRBV6-5 combines with J gene TRBJ1-6; no firm D call. Trimming took off 0 bases at V and 6 bases at J, with 9 bases between the two ends. The CDR3 loop spans 15 amino acids. In germline, CDR1 is MNHEY, CDR2 SVGAGI. CDR3 sequence reads: CASSYSTGVNSPLHF. The CDR3, as DNA: TGTGCCAGCAGTTACTCGACCGGGGTTAATTCACCCCTCCACTTT.

This chain connects TRBV9 to TRBJ2-6; a possible D gene is TRBD1 (5 bases). The CDR3 is 17 residues long. Germline CDR1 reads SGDLS; CDR2 reads YYNGEE. V lost 3 bases, J lost 2 bases, and 15 bases lay in between. This CDR3 is CASSEHTTGAGANVLTF. DNA of the CDR3: TGTGCCAGCAGCGAGCACACAACAGGCGCTGGGGCCAACGTCCTGACTTTC.

The V gene is TRBV19, the J gene TRBJ1-1; maybe TRBD1 (6 bases). Germline V gene data show CDR1 as LNHDA and CDR2 as SQIVND (reference sequence). The V end lost 5 bases, the J end lost 1 base, and 17 bases lay between the germline ends. The CDR3 length is 16 residues. The CDR3 here is CASSPWGRGKNTEAFF. CDR3 bases: TGTGCCAGTAGTCCTTGGGGCAGGGGAAAGAACACTGAAGCTTTCTTT.

The sample holds a few counts of this clone. The V and J genes are TRBV29-1 and TRBJ2-2; 11 positions agree with TRBD2. Trimming took 6 bases from V and 0 from J; bases not matched to a gene: 6. The germline V gene has CDR1 SQVTM and CDR2 ANQGSEA. CDR3 length equals 16 residues. CDR3 DNA: TGCAGCGTACCACTAGCGGGAGCAACGAACACCGGGGAGCTGTTTTTT. Its protein is CSVPLAGATNTGELFF.

V is TRBV7-6 and J is TRBJ2-5; 12 nucleotides agree with TRBD2. Germline CDR1 SGHVS, CDR2 FNYEAQ. The CDR3 length is 19 residues. The J segment lost 4 bases and the V segment lost 3 bases, leaving 15 bases of the junction unmatched. CDR3 amino acids: CASSFPPTSGRGGVETQYF. CDR3 nucleotide sequence: TGTGCCAGCAGCTTCCCTCCGACTAGCGGGAGAGGCGGAGTAGAGACCCAGTACTTC.

This clone has only a few counts. The chain is built from TRBV2 and TRBJ2-7; D gene uncertain. Trimming pared 5 bases from V and 5 bases from J, leaving 13 bases between. Germline V gene sequence: CDR1 SNHLY, CDR2 FYNNEI. The CDR3 is 13 residues long. CDR3 region: CASSSSFRDEQYF. The CDR3 region has the DNA TGTGCCAGCAGTTCTTCCTTTCGGGACGAGCAGTACTTC.

The genes are TRBV28 and TRBJ2-1, with 11 nucleotides matching TRBD2. Germline CDR1 MDHEN, CDR2 SYDVKM. V lost 7 bases and J lost 10; bases outside the gene matches: 12. This CDR3 region has 15 residues. CDR3: CASKPPGLAVGEQFF. CDR3 DNA: TGTGCCAGCAAACCACCGGGACTAGCGGTCGGGGAGCAGTTCTTC. Combining the CDR3 with reference TRBV28 and TRBJ2-1 gives the whole variable domain DVKVTQSSRYLVKRTGEKVFLECVQDMDHENMFWYRQDPGLGLRLIYFSYDVKMKEKGDIPEGYSVSREKKERFSLILESASTNQTSMYLCASKPPGLAVGEQFFGPGTRLTVL.

The chain uses TRBV28 and TRBJ2-7; 7 positions match TRBD2. Trimming took 8 bases from V and 0 from J; bases not matched to a gene: 7. The V gene's germline CDR1 is MDHEN and CDR2 SYDVKM. The CDR3 is made up of 14 amino acids. The CDR3 DNA follows: TGTGCCAGCTCCCCAGCGGGGAGCTCCTACGAGCAGTACTTC. It yields the protein CASSPAGSSYEQYF. Combining the CDR3 with reference TRBV28 and TRBJ2-7 gives the whole variable domain DVKVTQSSRYLVKRTGEKVFLECVQDMDHENMFWYRQDPGLGLRLIYFSYDVKMKEKGDIPEGYSVSREKKERFSLILESASTNQTSMYLCASSPAGSSYEQYFGPGTRLTVT.

DNA of the CDR3: TGTGCCAGCAGACCCCAACTACAGGGGATCGAGGGCTACACCTTC. Protein product: CASRPQLQGIEGYTF. The gene calls are TRBV2 and TRBJ1-2; the match to TRBD1 covers 7 bases. Germline CDR1 and CDR2: SNHLY and FYNNEI. Trimming at V came to 6 bases and at J to 8 bases, leaving 15 bases not matched to a gene. The length of the CDR3 is 15 residues.